This T cell receptor (beta chain) was observed in a study of patients and donors after allogeneic stem cell transplantation. Germline V gene lookup returns CDR1 LNHNV and CDR2 YYDKDF (reference sequence). With 0 bases removed from V and 4 bases from J, the gap between germline ends came to 4 bases. There are 13 residues in the CDR3. A single record per CDR3 protein comes from TCRdb applying MiXCR to the RT-PCR reads. The data show around 200,000 distinct CDR3 sequences, around two fifths seen once. The sample was blood, either unsorted or a sorted T cell fraction (not recorded which). The receptor was derived from a human donor who was either an allogeneic HSCT recipient or a stem cell or donor lymphocyte infusion donor (not recorded which). It is not recorded whose cells these are; they may come from a transplant donor. The rearrangement uses TRBV15 and TRBJ2-1, with D unclear. Here the CDR3 reads CATSRDKYNEQFF. The CDR3 DNA reads TGTGCCACCAGCAGAGATAAATACAATGAGCAGTTCTTC.